These T cell receptor beta chains were read from a single sample in a study of T cells in Graves' hyperthyroidism and ophthalmopathy. TCRdb ran MiXCR on the multiplex PCR reads and lists one entry per CDR3 protein. The sample lists 560,000 or so distinct CDR3 sequences, around 20% occurring once. The specimen was blood. These receptors all stem from a man in his forties with Graves' ophthalmopathy. CDR3s include the opening cysteine and the closing phenylalanine or tryptophan. Fields, in order: V gene, CDR3 protein.

V gene: TRBV20-1; CDR3 protein: CSAREGSHNEQFF
V gene: TRBV11-2; CDR3 protein: CASSRTGGIGKLFF
V gene: TRBV3-1; CDR3 protein: CASSPRGASTDTQYF
V gene: TRBV29-1; CDR3 protein: CSVAILAESSYNEQFF
V gene: TRBV18; CDR3 protein: CASSPAGTGGYEQYF
V gene: TRBV6-2/TRBV6-3; CDR3 protein: CASSYSIEGLAGGHYEQFF
V gene: TRBV10-3; CDR3 protein: CAISELEANTGELFF
V gene: TRBV6-2/TRBV6-3; CDR3 protein: CASTGRGTDTQYF
V gene: TRBV9; CDR3 protein: CASSGIDRPSYEQYF
V gene: TRBV19; CDR3 protein: CASSIGQGYEQYF
V gene: TRBV7-2; CDR3 protein: CASSLNHNSPLHF
V gene: TRBV29-1; CDR3 protein: CSVENPGLAGDEQFF
V gene: TRBV5-1; CDR3 protein: CASSLASTVAGNTIYF
V gene: TRBV30; CDR3 protein: CAWGQNTEAFF
V gene: TRBV10-3; CDR3 protein: CAISEPSGQNNEQFF
V gene: TRBV28; CDR3 protein: CASRDNANTGELFF
V gene: TRBV5-1; CDR3 protein: CASSLAPGKNTEAFF
V gene: TRBV18; CDR3 protein: CASSPPGTIGGGNTIYF
V gene: TRBV30; CDR3 protein: CAWSAGGYYGYTF
V gene: TRBV20-1; CDR3 protein: CSASDRLAKNIQYF
V gene: TRBV7-8; CDR3 protein: CASSRDRLIRNEQFF
V gene: TRBV3-1; CDR3 protein: CASRGTSGIGEQFF
V gene: TRBV2; CDR3 protein: CASITTYRGLAEAFF
V gene: TRBV20-1; CDR3 protein: CSARGGGEAFF
V gene: TRBV6-1; CDR3 protein: CASSFEGLGRQYF
V gene: TRBV12-3/TRBV12-4; CDR3 protein: CASSGAKSINEQFF
V gene: TRBV6-5; CDR3 protein: CASFGPYEQYF
V gene: TRBV7-8; CDR3 protein: CASSLFLIQGNSPLHF
V gene: TRBV2; CDR3 protein: CATKGLHDRRMLYNEQFF
V gene: TRBV6-2/TRBV6-3; CDR3 protein: CASSYSSIETQYF
V gene: TRBV19; CDR3 protein: CASSTQGSVSAQHF
V gene: TRBV20-1; CDR3 protein: CSARQGTSGSYNEQFF
V gene: TRBV27; CDR3 protein: CASRFGTSPHEQYF
V gene: TRBV4-1; CDR3 protein: CASSPLEAGSYEQYF
V gene: TRBV27; CDR3 protein: CASSTAGGRNQPQHF
V gene: TRBV28; CDR3 protein: CASTASGLNTGELFF
V gene: TRBV5-1; CDR3 protein: CASSPGVRSNSYEQYF
V gene: TRBV20-1; CDR3 protein: CSASPGGAITEAFF
V gene: TRBV2; CDR3 protein: CASRRTRLEAFF
V gene: TRBV2; CDR3 protein: CASSTGQGLHTGELFF
V gene: TRBV20-1; CDR3 protein: CSARGLAGYTDTQYF
V gene: TRBV6-2/TRBV6-3; CDR3 protein: CASSSPRIGGNEQFF
V gene: TRBV11-2; CDR3 protein: CASSLRGPRPSSYNSPLHF
V gene: TRBV20-1; CDR3 protein: CSATNNQETQYF
V gene: TRBV20-1; CDR3 protein: CSATGDRGPYEQYF
V gene: TRBV10-3; CDR3 protein: CAISEGGGSNQPQHF
V gene: TRBV11-2; CDR3 protein: CASSLVPAGTRGEDTQYF
V gene: TRBV18; CDR3 protein: CASSPSTTVAKNIRYF
V gene: TRBV27; CDR3 protein: CASSLHSGEQYF